This T cell receptor beta chain was obtained from a study of blood T cell repertoires in COVID-19 (dated by TCRdb to about 2020). For the wider study: Samples covering the acute and convalescent phases of COVID-19 were provided by collaborators in the United States, Italy and Spain. The prospective study material was composed of cDNA or gDNA derived from T cells, B-cell-depleted T cells, or PBMCs. The dataset comprised deeply sampled blood TCRbeta repertoires from subjects exposed to, actively infected with, or recovered from COVID-19. The repertoires were released in a freely available public database intended as a resource for research on the immune response to SARS-CoV-2. The samples were drawn from the first 160 participants of the ongoing ImmuneRACE study and from 1,254 subjects provided by 6 global collaborators. Sample metadata almost always included a de-identified subject ID, COVID-19 status, age in years and sex. Where available, HLA class I and class II types were obtained from metadata supplied by the sample provider rather than from assay-based typing.

To note about this clone: Which antigen it targets is not known. Base qualities are not provided; no much larger clone lies one nucleotide away.

Findings and caveats that apply to the study as a whole: Clinical and demographic metadata were provided uncurated, with the amount varying by source and participant.

The CDR3 spans 18 residues, from the cysteine through the phenylalanine. CDR3 DNA only is kept here, 54 bases in frame from base 1. Based on the germline V gene, the CDR1 and CDR2 sequences are SGHNT and YENEEA. V is cut back by 4 bases and J by 0 bases, with 8 bases in the junction unmatched. The collaborating institutions used their own protocols to collect whole blood in K2EDTA tubes. For TCRbeta analysis, collaborator samples were shipped as frozen whole blood, as isolated PBMCs, or as DNA extracted from either sample type. TCRbeta CDR3 regions were amplified from genomic DNA by means of the immunoSEQ Assay, a bias-controlled multiplex PCR. Under the source paper's analysis protocol: Within the assay, amplification of reference gene primers was used to estimate how many nucleated cells each sample contained. Sequence reads were collapsed and filtered to measure the absolute abundance of every unique TCRbeta CDR3 rearrangement. Productive Simpson clonality was computed per sample as the square root of Simpson's diversity index over productive rearrangements. TCRdb retrieved this table from immuneACCESS and kept in-frame rearrangements only. Not all clones are present; in checked studies, unresolved V genes account for under half, and no reason is known for the remainder. D and trimming were read from the DNA, whereas the V and J calls and clone size are those reported in that table. The sample profile shows 40,000 to 60,000 clones; roughly 90% of them were found once. The ten biggest clones cover around 3.6% of the sample.

This receptor was obtained from a human donor in a cohort sampled during active COVID-19. The sequence joins TRBV11-3 to TRBJ1-6, and 8 junctional nucleotides match TRBD1. Sequenced input: peripheral blood. Here the CDR3 is given as CASSSQDRGISYNSPLHF. The base sequence is TGTGCCAGCAGCTCTCAAGACAGGGGAATCTCCTATAATTCACCCCTCCACTTT.